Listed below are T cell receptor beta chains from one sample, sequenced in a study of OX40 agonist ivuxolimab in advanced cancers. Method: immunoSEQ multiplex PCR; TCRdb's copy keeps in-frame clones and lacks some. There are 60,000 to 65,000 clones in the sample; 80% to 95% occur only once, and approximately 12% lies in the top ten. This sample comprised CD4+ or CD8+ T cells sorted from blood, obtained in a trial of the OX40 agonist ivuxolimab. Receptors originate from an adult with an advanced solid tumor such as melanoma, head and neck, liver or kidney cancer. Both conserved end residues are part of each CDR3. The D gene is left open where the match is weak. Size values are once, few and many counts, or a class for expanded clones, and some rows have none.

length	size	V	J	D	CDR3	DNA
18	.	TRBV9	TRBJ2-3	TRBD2	CASSDTSGRGASTDTQYF	TGTGCCAGCAGCGACACTAGCGGGAGAGGCGCAAGCACAGATACGCAGTATTTT
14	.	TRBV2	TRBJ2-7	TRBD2	CASSEAGGPGEQYF	TGTGCCAGCAGTGAGGCGGGAGGGCCTGGCGAGCAGTACTTC
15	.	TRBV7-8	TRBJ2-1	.	CASSSRTPRVDEQFF	TGTGCCAGCAGCTCACGGACCCCACGGGTCGATGAGCAGTTCTTC
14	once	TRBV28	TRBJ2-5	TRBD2	CASSSGMRGETQYF	TGTGCCAGCAGCTCAGGGATGCGGGGGGAGACCCAGTACTTC
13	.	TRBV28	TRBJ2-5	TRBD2	CASTSSGGETQYF	TGTGCCAGCACCTCTTCGGGGGGGGAGACCCAGTACTTC
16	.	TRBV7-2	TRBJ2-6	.	CASSLVWGSGANVLTF	TGTGCCAGCAGCTTAGTGTGGGGGTCTGGGGCCAACGTCCTGACTTTC
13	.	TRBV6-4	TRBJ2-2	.	CASSDVDTGELFF	TGTGCCAGCAGTGACGTAGACACCGGGGAGCTGTTTTTT
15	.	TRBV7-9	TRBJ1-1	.	CASSLVRGANTEAFF	TGTGCCAGCAGCTTAGTAAGGGGGGCAAACACTGAAGCTTTCTTT
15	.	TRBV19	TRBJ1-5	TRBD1	CASSDTGGGGQPQHF	TGTGCCAGTAGTGACACAGGGGGCGGCGGTCAGCCCCAGCATTTT
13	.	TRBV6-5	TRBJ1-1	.	CASSLTGSTEAFF	TGTGCCAGCAGCCTGACAGGCTCCACTGAAGCTTTCTTT
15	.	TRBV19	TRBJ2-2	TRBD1	CASSIDRARTGELFF	TGTGCCAGTAGTATCGACAGGGCGCGGACCGGGGAGCTGTTTTTT
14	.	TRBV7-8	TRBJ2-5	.	CASSLGRVQETQYF	TGTGCCAGCAGCTTAGGACGAGTACAAGAGACCCAGTACTTC
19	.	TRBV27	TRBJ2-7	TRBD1	CASSLEATGTGGPRGEQYF	TGTGCCAGCAGTTTAGAAGCCACAGGGACAGGGGGCCCCCGAGGCGAGCAGTACTTC
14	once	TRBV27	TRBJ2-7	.	CASSLAGPSYEQYF	TGTGCCAGCAGTTTGGCCGGGCCTAGCTACGAGCAGTACTTC
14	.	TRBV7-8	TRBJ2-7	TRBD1	CASSFDRGPYEQYF	TGTGCCAGCAGCTTCGACAGGGGACCGTACGAGCAGTACTTC
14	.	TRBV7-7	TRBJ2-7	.	CASSPWVGDYEQYF	TGTGCCAGCAGCCCCTGGGTTGGAGACTACGAGCAGTACTTC
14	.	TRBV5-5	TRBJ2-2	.	CASSMVLTVGELFF	TGTGCCAGCAGCATGGTATTGACCGTCGGGGAGCTGTTTTTT
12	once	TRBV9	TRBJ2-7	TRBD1	CASSTRQGEQYF	TGTGCCAGCAGCACCCGACAGGGAGAGCAGTACTTC
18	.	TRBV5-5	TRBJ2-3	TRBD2	CASSTNDLTSGITDTQYF	TGTGCCAGCAGCACAAACGACTTAACTAGCGGGATCACAGATACGCAGTATTTT
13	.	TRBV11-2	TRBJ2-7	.	CASSLDRGHEQYF	TGTGCCAGCAGCTTAGACAGGGGCCACGAGCAGTACTTC
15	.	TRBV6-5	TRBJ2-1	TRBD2	CASSHGTSVYNEQFF	TGTGCCAGCAGCCACGGGACTAGCGTTTACAATGAGCAGTTCTTC
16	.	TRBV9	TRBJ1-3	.	CASSASEYLSGNTIYF	TGTGCCAGCAGCGCAAGCGAATACCTTTCTGGAAACACCATATATTTT
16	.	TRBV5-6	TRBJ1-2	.	CASSLGSRGSLYGYTF	TGTGCCAGCAGCTTGGGCTCGCGGGGGAGCCTTTATGGCTACACCTTC
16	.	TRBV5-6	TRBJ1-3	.	CASSLAGGYSGNTIYF	TGTGCCAGCAGCTTGGCCGGGGGCTACTCTGGAAACACCATATATTTT
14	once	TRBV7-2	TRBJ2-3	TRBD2	CASRLAGGPDTQYF	TGTGCCAGCAGACTAGCGGGAGGGCCGGATACGCAGTATTTT
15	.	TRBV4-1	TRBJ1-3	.	CASSQEVFSGNTIYF	TGCGCCAGCAGCCAAGAAGTCTTCTCTGGAAACACCATATATTTT
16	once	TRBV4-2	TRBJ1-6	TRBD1	CASSQDIGTANSPLHF	TGTGCCAGCAGCCAAGATATCGGGACAGCTAATTCACCCCTCCACTTT
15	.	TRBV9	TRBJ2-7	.	CASSVGAGGFLEQYF	TGTGCCAGCAGCGTAGGTGCAGGGGGGTTTCTCGAGCAGTACTTC
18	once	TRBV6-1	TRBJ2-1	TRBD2	CASSERLAGGIPYNEQFF	TGTGCCAGCAGTGAACGTCTAGCGGGAGGGATTCCCTACAATGAGCAGTTCTTC
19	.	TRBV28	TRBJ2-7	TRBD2	CASSPFAGVRGLADYEQYF	TGTGCCAGCAGCCCCTTCGCTGGGGTTAGGGGACTAGCCGATTACGAGCAGTACTTC
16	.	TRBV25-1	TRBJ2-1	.	CASSDFLLRDMNEQFF	TGTGCCAGCAGTGACTTTCTTCTCAGGGATATGAATGAGCAGTTCTTC
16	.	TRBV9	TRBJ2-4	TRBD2	CASSVGDGLVQNIQYF	TGTGCCAGCAGCGTAGGGGATGGACTAGTCCAAAACATTCAGTACTTC
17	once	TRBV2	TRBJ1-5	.	CASTAWGILYSNQPQHF	TGTGCCAGCACTGCATGGGGGATCCTATATAGCAATCAGCCCCAGCATTTT
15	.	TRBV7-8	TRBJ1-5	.	CASSTVTNSNQPQHF	TGTGCCAGCAGTACGGTTACGAATAGCAATCAGCCCCAGCATTTT
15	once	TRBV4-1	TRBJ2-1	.	CASSQEQGSYNEQFF	TGCGCCAGCAGCCAAGAACAGGGCTCCTACAATGAGCAGTTCTTC
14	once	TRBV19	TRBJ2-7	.	CASSPPGLAYEQYF	TGTGCCAGTAGTCCCCCCGGTCTGGCCTACGAGCAGTACTTC
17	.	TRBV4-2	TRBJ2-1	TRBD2	CASSQETSASSYNEQFF	TGTGCCAGCAGCCAAGAAACTAGCGCTAGCTCCTACAATGAGCAGTTCTTC
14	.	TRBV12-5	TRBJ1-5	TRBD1	CASGLGQNNQPQHF	TGTGCTAGTGGCCTGGGACAGAACAATCAGCCCCAGCATTTT
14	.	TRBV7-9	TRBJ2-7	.	CASSFLGFSGEQYF	TGTGCCAGCAGCTTTCTGGGTTTTTCGGGCGAGCAGTACTTC
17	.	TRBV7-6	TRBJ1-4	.	CASSLARQPKRGEKLFF	TGTGCCAGCAGCTTAGCGCGGCAGCCAAAGAGGGGTGAAAAACTGTTTTTT
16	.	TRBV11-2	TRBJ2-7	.	CASSPAAGRKSYEQYF	TGTGCCAGCAGCCCCGCCGCGGGGCGGAAATCCTACGAGCAGTACTTC
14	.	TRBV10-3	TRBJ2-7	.	CAISVTRGRYEQYF	TGTGCCATCAGTGTTACTCGCGGGCGGTACGAGCAGTACTTC
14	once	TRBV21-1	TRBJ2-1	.	CASSRAESYNEQFF	TGTGCCAGCAGCAGAGCGGAATCCTACAATGAGCAGTTCTTC
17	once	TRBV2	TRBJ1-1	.	CASSGGEGIGWGTEAFF	TGTGCCAGCAGTGGGGGTGAGGGTATTGGCTGGGGCACTGAAGCTTTCTTT
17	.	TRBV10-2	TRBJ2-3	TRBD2	CASSEVGGLAVTDTQYF	TGCGCCAGCAGTGAGGTCGGGGGACTAGCGGTCACAGATACGCAGTATTTT
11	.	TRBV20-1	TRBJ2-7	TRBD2	CSAREVYEQYF	TGCAGTGCGCGGGAGGTCTACGAGCAGTACTTC
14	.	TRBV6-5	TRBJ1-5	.	CASRLYPTSQPQHF	TGTGCCAGCAGACTCTACCCCACCAGTCAGCCCCAGCATTTT
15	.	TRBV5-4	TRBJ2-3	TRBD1	CASSTGTAITDTQYF	TGTGCCAGCAGCACCGGGACAGCTATCACAGATACGCAGTATTTT
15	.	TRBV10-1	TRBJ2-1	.	CASSKGTRSINEQFF	TGCGCCAGCAGTAAAGGGACCCGATCGATCAATGAGCAGTTCTTC
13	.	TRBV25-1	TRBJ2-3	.	CASSETLASAQYF	TGTGCCAGCAGTGAAACCCTAGCCAGCGCGCAGTATTTT
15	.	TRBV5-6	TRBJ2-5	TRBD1	CASSLGQATQETQYF	TGTGCCAGCAGCTTAGGACAGGCCACACAAGAGACCCAGTACTTC
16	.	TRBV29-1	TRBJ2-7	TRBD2	CSVLGLAGGPDYEQYF	TGCAGCGTTTTGGGACTAGCGGGAGGTCCGGACTACGAGCAGTACTTC
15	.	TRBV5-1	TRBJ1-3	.	CASTETNPRGNTIYF	TGCGCCAGCACCGAGACCAACCCTCGTGGAAACACCATATATTTT